The TCR beta chain described here comes from a study of cytomegalovirus exposure and HLA in healthy donors. General study results and limits: Rates of TCR association differed by HLA locus in a later analysis, with DRB1 highest and HLA-C lowest.

This CDR3 spans 11 amino acids. V gave up 2 bases and J gave up 6 bases, with 8 bases separating them. Germline lookup yields CDR1 DFQATT and CDR2 SNEGSKA (reference sequence). Vbeta (60) and Jbeta (13) primers were used in the PCR. Repertoires were generated with immunoSEQ multiplex PCR, while TCRdb's copy carries only in-frame clones and drops some. The listing contains some 200,000 clones. Comments on this clone: The antigen is not known.

This TCR derives from a girl aged 2 to 10 in good health and CMV-seropositive. Sequencing was performed on PBMCs. The genes are TRBV20-1 and TRBJ2-7, with D hard to call. The CDR3 spells CSARKQAEQYF. The DNA for the CDR3 is TGCAGTGCTAGAAAGCAGGCCGAGCAGTACTTC.